This record covers a single T cell receptor (beta chain). The sample comes from a study of blood T cell repertoires in COVID-19. The overall study: Sites in the United States, Italy and Spain provided acute and convalescent COVID-19 samples.

The germline CDR1 and CDR2 sequences are SGHNT and YYREEE (reference sequence). After removal of 5 bases from V and 9 bases from J, the junction contained 8 bases not matched to a gene. CDR3 size: 14 residues. The authors' processing: Amplification with reference gene primers provided the estimates of nucleated cell counts. Produced via immunoSEQ multiplex PCR; TCRdb's table is partial and in-frame only. The V and J calls and clone size are taken from that table; D and trimming were inferred from the DNA. This sample has roughly 120,000 clones, with approximately 87% found just once. The source of this sequence is a man between 70 and 80 years old who had recovered from COVID-19. Sequencing was carried out using peripheral blood. The chain recombines TRBV5-4 with TRBJ2-1; 10 bases map to TRBD2. The CDR3 nucleotides are TGTGCCAGCAGAGAAGCGGGGGGGAGGGGTGAGCAGTTCTTC. Protein sequence: CASREAGGRGEQFF.